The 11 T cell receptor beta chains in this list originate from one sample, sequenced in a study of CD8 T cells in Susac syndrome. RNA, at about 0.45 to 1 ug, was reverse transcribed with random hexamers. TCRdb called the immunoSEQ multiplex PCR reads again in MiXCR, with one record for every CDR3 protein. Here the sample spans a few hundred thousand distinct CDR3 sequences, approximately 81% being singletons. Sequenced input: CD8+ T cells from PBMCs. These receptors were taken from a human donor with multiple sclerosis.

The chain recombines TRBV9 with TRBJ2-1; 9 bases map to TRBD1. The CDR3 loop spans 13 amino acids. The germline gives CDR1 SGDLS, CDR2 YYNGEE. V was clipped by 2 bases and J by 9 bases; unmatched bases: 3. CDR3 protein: CASSVDRGAEQFF. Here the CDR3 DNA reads TGTGCCAGCAGCGTCGACAGGGGGGCTGAGCAGTTCTTC.

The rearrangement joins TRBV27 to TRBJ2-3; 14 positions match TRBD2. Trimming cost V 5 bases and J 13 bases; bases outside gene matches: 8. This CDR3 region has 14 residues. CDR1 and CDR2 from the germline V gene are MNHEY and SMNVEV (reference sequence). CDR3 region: CASSPGTSGRDEYF. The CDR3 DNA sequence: TGTGCCAGCAGTCCTGGGACTAGCGGGAGAGATGAGTATTTT.

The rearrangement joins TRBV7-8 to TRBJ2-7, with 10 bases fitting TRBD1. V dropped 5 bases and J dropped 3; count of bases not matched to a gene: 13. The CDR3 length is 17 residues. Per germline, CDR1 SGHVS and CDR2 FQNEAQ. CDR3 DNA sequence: TGTGCCAGCAGCACAATGACAGGGGGCGATGACTACTACGAGCAGTACTTC. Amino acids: CASSTMTGGDDYYEQYF.

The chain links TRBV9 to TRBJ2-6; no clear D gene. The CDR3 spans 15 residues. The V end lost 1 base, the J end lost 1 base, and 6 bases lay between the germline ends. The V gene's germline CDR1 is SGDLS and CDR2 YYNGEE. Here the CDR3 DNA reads TGTGCCAGCAGCGTAACGAATTCTGGGGCCAACGTCCTGACTTTC. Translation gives CASSVTNSGANVLTF.

The CDR3 DNA reads as TGTGCCAGCAGTTCCGGGGGGGCGACCTATGGCTACACCTTC. Protein sequence: CASSSGGATYGYTF. The rearrangement joins TRBV27 to TRBJ1-2; the D gene is possibly TRBD1 (6 bases). The germline CDR1 and CDR2 sequences are MNHEY and SMNVEV (reference sequence). Trimming stripped 4 bases from V and 4 bases from J, with 13 bases between. This CDR3 has 14 residues.

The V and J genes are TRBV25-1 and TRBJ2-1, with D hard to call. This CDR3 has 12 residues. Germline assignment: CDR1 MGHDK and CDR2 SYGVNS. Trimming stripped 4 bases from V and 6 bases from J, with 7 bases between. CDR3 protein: CASSVAANEQFF. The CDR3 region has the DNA TGTGCCAGCAGTGTCGCCGCCAATGAGCAGTTCTTC.

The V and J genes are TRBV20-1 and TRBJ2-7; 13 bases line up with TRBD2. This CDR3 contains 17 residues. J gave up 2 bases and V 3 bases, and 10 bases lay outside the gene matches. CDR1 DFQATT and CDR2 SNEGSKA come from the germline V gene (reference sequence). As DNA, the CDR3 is TGCAGTGCTAGCGCCAAACCGGGACTAGCGGGACCCTACGAGCAGTACTTC. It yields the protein CSASAKPGLAGPYEQYF.

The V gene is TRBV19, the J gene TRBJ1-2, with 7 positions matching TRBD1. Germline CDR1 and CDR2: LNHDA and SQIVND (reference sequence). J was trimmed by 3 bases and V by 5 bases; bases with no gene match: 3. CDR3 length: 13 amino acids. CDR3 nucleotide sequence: TGTGCCAGTAGTGGGGACAGTTACTATGGCTACACCTTC. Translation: CASSGDSYYGYTF.

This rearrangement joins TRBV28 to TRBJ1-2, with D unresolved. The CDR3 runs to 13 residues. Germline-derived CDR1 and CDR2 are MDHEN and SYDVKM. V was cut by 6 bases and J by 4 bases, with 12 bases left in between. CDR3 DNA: TGTGCCAGCAGCAAAGGATCCTTCTATGGCTACACCTTC. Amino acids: CASSKGSFYGYTF.

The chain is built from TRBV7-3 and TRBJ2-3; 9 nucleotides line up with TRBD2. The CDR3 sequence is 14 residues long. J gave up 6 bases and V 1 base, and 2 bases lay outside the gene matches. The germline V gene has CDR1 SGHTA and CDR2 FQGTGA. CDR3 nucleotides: TGTGCCAGCAGCTTAAGCGGGAGGGCGGATACGCAGTATTTT. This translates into CASSLSGRADTQYF.

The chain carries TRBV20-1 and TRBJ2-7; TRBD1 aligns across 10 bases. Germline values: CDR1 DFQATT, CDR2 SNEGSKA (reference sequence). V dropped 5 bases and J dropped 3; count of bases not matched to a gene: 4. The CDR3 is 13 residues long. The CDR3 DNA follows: TGCAGTGCTCGTTGGACAGGGGGCTACGAGCAGTACTTC. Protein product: CSARWTGGYEQYF.